One sample yielded the 6 T cell receptor beta chains listed below, sequenced in a study of regulatory T cells in long-lasting Graves disease. Time point: persistent/refractory GD, antithyroid drugs over 5 years with positive TRAb. Researchers made the TCR library from RNA that was extracted from PBMCs. According to the study, TCR beta libraries were built with iRepertoire HTBI primers and CDR3-region Arm-PCR. TCRdb redid the calling of the multiplex PCR reads with MiXCR, one entry per CDR3 protein. The sample lists some 440,000 distinct CDR3 sequences; more than 20% were seen once. This specimen was peripheral blood mononuclear cells (PBMCs), taken when the disease was refractory, from a patient treated with antithyroid drugs. All receptors come from a female donor with Graves disease.

This clonotype has a count of ten or more. This chain uses TRBV24-1 with TRBJ1-2; a possible D gene is TRBD1 (5 bases). V was clipped by 7 bases and J by 4 bases, with 9 bases between them. Per the germline V gene, CDR1 is KGHDR and CDR2 is SFDVKD. The CDR3 spans 12 residues. CDR3 protein: CATRDGGYGYTF. In DNA, the CDR3 is TGTGCCACCAGGGATGGGGGCTATGGCTACACCTTC.

Note on this clonotype: An end of the junction does not agree with germline; a read error may underlie this. The rearrangement uses TRBV6-2 or TRBV6-3 and TRBJ1-1; D uncertain. This CDR3 contains 15 residues. Germline-derived CDR1 and CDR2 are MNHEY and SVGEGT. The CDR3 sequence is CAISESKGGITEAFF. The CDR3 coding sequence is TGTGCCATCAGTGAGTCGAAGGGAGGGATCACTGAAGCTTTCTTT.

Concerning this clonotype itself: Its ends do not fully match the called genes, so a read error is possible. This rearrangement joins TRBV28 to TRBJ2-2, with D perhaps TRBD2 (6 bases). The germline CDR1 and CDR2 sequences are MDHEN and SYDVKM. The length of the CDR3 is 17 residues. CDR3 residues: CVSSLRGMARGTGELFF. Here the CDR3 DNA reads TGTGTCAGCAGTTTACGCGGGATGGCCCGGGGCACCGGGGAGCTGTTTTTT.

In the case of this clonotype: This is likely a read error, given that the CDR3 carries no conserved phenylalanine or tryptophan at its end. The chain carries TRBV10-3 and TRBJ1-2, with TRBD1 matching 9 bases. The CDR3 loop spans 13 amino acids. Germline V gene lookup returns CDR1 ENHRY and CDR2 SYGVKD. V shed 10 bases and J 0 bases; nucleotides not matched to a gene: 3. The CDR3 nucleotides are TGTGCCACAAGGACAGGGGCTAACTATGGCTACACCCTC. Translated: CATRTGANYGYTL.

Turning to this clonotype: A much larger clone differs by one base, so this may be a read error. The V gene is TRBV6-4, the J gene TRBJ2-7, with 7 nucleotides matching TRBD1. Trimming at V came to 5 bases and at J to 5 bases, leaving 9 bases not matched to a gene. The germline V gene encodes CDR1 MRHNA and CDR2 SNTAGT. The CDR3 spans 14 residues. In DNA, the CDR3 is TGTGCCAGCAGTTACCCCGGGACAGATCACGAGCAGTACTTC. Protein: CASSYPGTDHEQYF.

The table lists this clonotype with many counts. The chain carries TRBV12-3 or TRBV12-4 and TRBJ2-7; possibly TRBD2 for D (7 bases). This CDR3 has 16 residues. V dropped 5 bases and J dropped 4 bases, with 21 bases sitting between them. The CDR3 protein is CASSPWGGQLGYEQYF. CDR3 bases: TGTGCCAGCAGTCCATGGGGGGGACAACTGGGATACGAGCAGTACTTC.